Below, one T cell receptor (beta chain) is given with its context. This CDR3 comprises 14 residues. V gave up 5 bases and J gave up 5 bases, with 16 bases separating them. Germline CDR1 reads SGHTA; CDR2 reads FQGNSA. The sample is drawn from a study of blood T cell repertoires in COVID-19. Clones were read by immunoSEQ multiplex PCR, and TCRdb kept only the in-frame ones, dropping some. The sample has hundreds of thousands of clones, roughly 90% seen once; the top ten hold about 6.7%. The TCR originated in a woman aged 65 to 85 with COVID-19, enrolled during active disease. The sequencing input was peripheral blood. The chain couples TRBV7-2 to TRBJ2-7; a weak D match, TRBD2 (5 bases). For the CDR3, the DNA is TGTGCCAGCAGCCCGAGATCCGGGAACAACGAGCAGTACTTC. It encodes CASSPRSGNNEQYF.